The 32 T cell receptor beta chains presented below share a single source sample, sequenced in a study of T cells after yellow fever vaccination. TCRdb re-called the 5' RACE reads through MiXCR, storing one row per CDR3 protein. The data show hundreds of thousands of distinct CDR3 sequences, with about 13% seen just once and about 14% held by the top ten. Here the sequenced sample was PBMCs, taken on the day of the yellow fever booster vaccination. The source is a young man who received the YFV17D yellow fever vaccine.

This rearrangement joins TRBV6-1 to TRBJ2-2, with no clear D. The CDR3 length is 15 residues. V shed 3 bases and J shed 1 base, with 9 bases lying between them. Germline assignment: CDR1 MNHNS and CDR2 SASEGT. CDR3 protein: CASSDFSRNTGELFF. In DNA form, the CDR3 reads TGTGCCAGCAGTGACTTTTCCCGGAACACCGGGGAGCTGTTTTTT.

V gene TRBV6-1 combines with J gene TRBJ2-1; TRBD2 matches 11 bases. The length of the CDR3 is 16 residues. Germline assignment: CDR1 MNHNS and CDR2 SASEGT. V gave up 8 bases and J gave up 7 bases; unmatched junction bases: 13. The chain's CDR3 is CASWTFLAGGPNEQFF. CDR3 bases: TGTGCCAGCTGGACCTTCTTAGCGGGAGGGCCAAATGAGCAGTTCTTC.

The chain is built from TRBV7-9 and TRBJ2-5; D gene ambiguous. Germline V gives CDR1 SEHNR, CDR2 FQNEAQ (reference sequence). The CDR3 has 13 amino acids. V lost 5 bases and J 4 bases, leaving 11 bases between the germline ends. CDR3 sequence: CASSRAAGETQYF. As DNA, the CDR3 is TGTGCCAGCAGCCGGGCCGCCGGAGAGACCCAGTACTTC.

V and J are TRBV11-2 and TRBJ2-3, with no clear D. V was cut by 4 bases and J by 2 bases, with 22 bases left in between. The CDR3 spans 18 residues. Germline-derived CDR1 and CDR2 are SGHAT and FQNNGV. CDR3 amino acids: CASSSLRAETYLTDTQYF. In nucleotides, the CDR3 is TGTGCCAGCAGCTCCCTCCGGGCGGAAACCTACCTCACAGATACGCAGTATTTT.

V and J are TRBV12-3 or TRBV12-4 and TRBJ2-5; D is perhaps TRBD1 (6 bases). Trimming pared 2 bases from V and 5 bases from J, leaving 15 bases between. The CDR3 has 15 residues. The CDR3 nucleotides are TGTGCCAGCAGTTTATCCCCATTGAGGGGGGAGACCCAGTACTTC. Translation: CASSLSPLRGETQYF.

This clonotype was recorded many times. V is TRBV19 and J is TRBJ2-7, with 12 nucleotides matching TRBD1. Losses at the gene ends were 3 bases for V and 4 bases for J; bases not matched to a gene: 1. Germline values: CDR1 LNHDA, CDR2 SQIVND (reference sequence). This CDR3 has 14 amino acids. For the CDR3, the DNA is TGTGCCAGTAGTATGGGACAGGGGGCATACGAGCAGTACTTC. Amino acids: CASSMGQGAYEQYF.

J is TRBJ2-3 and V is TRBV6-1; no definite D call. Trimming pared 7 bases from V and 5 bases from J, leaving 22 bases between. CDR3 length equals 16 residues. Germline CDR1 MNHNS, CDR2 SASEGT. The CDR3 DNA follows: TGTGCCAGCAAAATGGGGATGGCGGCGAGTCAAGATACGCAGTATTTT. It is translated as CASKMGMAASQDTQYF.

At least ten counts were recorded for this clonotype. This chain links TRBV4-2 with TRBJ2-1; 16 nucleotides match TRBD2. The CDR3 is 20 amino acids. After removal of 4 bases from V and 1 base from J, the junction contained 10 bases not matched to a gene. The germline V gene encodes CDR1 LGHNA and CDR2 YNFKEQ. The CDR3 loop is CASSPGTSGRAFVSYNEQFF. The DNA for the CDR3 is TGTGCCAGCAGCCCCGGGACTAGCGGGAGGGCCTTTGTATCCTACAATGAGCAGTTCTTC.

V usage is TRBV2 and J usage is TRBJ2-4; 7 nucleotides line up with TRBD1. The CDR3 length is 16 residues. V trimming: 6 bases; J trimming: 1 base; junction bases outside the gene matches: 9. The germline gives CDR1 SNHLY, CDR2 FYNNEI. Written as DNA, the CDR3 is TGTGCCAGCAGACTCCAGGGGGTTTGGGCCAAAAACATTCAGTACTTC. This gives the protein CASRLQGVWAKNIQYF.

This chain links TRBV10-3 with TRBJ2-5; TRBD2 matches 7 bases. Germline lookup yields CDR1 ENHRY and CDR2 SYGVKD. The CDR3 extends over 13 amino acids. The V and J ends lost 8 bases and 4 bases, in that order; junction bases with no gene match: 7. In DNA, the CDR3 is TGTGCCATCTACGCGGGAGAGGGAGAGACCCAGTACTTC. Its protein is CAIYAGEGETQYF.

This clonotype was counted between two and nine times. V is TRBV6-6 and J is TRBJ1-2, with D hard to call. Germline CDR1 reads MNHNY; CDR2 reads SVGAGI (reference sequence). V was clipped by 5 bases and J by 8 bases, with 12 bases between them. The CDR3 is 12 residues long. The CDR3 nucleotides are TGTGCCAGCAGTAGTAAACCTGAAGGCTACACCTTC. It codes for CASSSKPEGYTF.

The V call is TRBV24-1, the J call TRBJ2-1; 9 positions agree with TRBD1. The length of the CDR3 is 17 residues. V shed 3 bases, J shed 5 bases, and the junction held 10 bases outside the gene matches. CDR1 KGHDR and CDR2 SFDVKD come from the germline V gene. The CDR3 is CATSDRLHRGRNNEQFF. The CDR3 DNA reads TGTGCCACCAGTGATCGACTCCACAGGGGGCGAAACAATGAGCAGTTCTTC.

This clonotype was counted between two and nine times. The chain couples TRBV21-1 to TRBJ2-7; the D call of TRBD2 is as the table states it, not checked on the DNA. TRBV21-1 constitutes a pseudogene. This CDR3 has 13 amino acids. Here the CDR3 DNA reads TGTGCCAGCAGCAAGGTGGAGGGCTACGAGCAGTACTTC. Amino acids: CASSKVEGYEQYF.

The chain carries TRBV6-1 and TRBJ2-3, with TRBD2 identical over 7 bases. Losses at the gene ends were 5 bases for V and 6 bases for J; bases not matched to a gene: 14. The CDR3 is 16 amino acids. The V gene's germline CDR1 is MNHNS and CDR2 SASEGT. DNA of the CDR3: TGTGCCAGCAGTACCTTTTCAGCGGGAAGAGGGGATACGCAGTATTTT. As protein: CASSTFSAGRGDTQYF.

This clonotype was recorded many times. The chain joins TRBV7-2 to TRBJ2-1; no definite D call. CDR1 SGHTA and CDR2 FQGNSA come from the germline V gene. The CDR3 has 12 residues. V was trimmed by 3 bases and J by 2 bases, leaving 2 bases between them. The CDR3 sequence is CASSFTYNEQFF. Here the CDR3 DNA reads TGTGCCAGCAGCTTCACCTACAATGAGCAGTTCTTC.

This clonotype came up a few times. The CDR3 here is CASSLESGYSQDYNSPLHF. Written as DNA, the CDR3 is TGCGCCAGCAGCTTGGAGTCAGGTTACTCCCAGGACTATAATTCACCCCTCCACTTT. The chain is built from TRBV5-1 and TRBJ1-6; no firm D call. The CDR3 is 19 amino acids. Germline V gene lookup returns CDR1 SGHRS and CDR2 YFSETQ. The V end lost 0 bases, the J end lost 3 bases, and 19 bases lay between the germline ends.

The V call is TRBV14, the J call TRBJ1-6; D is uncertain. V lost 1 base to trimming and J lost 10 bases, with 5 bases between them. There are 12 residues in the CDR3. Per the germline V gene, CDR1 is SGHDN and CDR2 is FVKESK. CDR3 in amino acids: CASSQGFSPLHF. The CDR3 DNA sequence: TGTGCCAGCAGCCAAGGGTTCTCACCCCTCCACTTT. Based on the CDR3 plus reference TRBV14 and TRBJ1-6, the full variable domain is EAGVTQFPSHSVIEKGQTVTLRCDPISGHDNLYWYRRVMGKEIKFLLHFVKESKQDESGMPNNRFLAERTGGTYSTLKVQPAELEDSGVYFCASSQGFSPLHFGNGTRLTVT.

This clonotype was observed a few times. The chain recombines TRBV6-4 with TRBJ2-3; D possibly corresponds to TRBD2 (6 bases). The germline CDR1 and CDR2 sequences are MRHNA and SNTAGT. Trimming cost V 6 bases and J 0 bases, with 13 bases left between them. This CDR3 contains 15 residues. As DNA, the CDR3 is TGTGCCAGCAGGGCCAACGGGGGTAGCACAGATACGCAGTATTTT. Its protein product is CASRANGGSTDTQYF.

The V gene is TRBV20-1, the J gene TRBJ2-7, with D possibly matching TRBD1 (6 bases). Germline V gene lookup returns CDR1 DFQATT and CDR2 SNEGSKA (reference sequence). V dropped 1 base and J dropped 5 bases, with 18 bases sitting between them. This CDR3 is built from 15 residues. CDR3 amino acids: CSARVPTGGRDEQYF. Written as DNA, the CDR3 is TGCAGTGCTAGAGTCCCGACAGGAGGAAGGGACGAGCAGTACTTC.

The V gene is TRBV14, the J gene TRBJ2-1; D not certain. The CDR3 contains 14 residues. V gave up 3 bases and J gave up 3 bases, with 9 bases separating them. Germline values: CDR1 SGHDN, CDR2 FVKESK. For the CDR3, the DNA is TGTGCCAGCAGCCATTGGGATAACTACAATGAGCAGTTCTTC. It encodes CASSHWDNYNEQFF.

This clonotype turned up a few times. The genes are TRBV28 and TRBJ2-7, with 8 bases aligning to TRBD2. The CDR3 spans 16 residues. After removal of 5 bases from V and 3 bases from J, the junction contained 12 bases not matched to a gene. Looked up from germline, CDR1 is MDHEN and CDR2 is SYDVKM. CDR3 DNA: TGTGCCAGCAGTGCCCCGGGGGGGAGCGGGAGCTACGAGCAGTACTTC. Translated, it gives CASSAPGGSGSYEQYF.

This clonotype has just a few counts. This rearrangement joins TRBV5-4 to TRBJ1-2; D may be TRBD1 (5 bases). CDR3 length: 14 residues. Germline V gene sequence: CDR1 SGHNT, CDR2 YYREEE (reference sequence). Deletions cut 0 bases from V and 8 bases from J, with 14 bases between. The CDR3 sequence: CASSLGQTTEGYTF. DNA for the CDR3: TGTGCCAGCAGCTTGGGACAGACGACTGAGGGCTACACCTTC.

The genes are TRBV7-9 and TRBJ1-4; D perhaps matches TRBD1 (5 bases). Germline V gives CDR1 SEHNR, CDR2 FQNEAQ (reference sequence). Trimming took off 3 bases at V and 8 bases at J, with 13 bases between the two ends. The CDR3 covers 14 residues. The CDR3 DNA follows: TGTGCCAGCAGCTTCGGGCAGGGTCACGAAAAACTGTTTTTT. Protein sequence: CASSFGQGHEKLFF.

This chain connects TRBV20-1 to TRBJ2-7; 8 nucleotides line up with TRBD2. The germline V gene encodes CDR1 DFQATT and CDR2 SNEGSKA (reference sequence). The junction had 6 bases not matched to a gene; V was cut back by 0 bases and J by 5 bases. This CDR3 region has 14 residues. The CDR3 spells CSARDFAGGNEQYF. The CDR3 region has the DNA TGCAGTGCTAGAGATTTTGCGGGGGGAAACGAGCAGTACTTC.

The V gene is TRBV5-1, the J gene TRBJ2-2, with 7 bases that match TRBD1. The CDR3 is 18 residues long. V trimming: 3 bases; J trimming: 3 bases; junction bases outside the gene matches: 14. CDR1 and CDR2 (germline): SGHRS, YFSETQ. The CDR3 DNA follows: TGCGCCAGCAGCTCTAGGGACAGTCTTATTGTGGACACCGGGGAGCTGTTTTTT. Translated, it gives CASSSRDSLIVDTGELFF.

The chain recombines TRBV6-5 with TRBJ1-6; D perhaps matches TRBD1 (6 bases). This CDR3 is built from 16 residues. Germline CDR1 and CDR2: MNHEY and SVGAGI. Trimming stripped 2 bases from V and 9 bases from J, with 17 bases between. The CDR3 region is CASSYTRDSGVSPLHF. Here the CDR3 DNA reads TGTGCCAGCAGTTACACCAGGGACTCAGGGGTTTCACCCCTCCACTTT.

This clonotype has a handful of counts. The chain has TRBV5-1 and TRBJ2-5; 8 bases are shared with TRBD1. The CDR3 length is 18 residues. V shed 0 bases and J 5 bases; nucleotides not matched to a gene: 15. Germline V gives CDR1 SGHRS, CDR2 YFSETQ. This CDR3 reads CASSLAIITGQGAETQYF. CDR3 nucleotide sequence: TGCGCCAGCAGCTTGGCCATAATTACTGGGCAGGGGGCGGAGACCCAGTACTTC.

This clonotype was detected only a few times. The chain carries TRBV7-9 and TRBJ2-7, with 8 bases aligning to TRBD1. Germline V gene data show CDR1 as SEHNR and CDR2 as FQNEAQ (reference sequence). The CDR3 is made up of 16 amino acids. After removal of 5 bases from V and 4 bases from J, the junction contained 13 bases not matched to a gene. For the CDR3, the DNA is TGTGCCAGCAGCCCACCCCAAGGACAGGGATTTTACGAGCAGTACTTC. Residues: CASSPPQGQGFYEQYF. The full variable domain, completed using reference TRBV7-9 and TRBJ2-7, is DTGVSQNPRHKITKRGQNVTFRCDPISEHNRLYWYRQTLGQGPEFLTYFQNEAQLEKSRLLSDRFSAERPKGSFSTLEIQRTEQGDSAMYLCASSPPQGQGFYEQYFGPGTRLTVT.

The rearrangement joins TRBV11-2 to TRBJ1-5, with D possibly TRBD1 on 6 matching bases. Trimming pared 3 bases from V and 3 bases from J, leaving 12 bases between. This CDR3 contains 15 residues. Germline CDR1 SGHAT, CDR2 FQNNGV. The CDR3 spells CASSFGGQNNQPQHF. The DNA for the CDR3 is TGTGCCAGCAGCTTCGGAGGACAGAACAATCAGCCCCAGCATTTT.

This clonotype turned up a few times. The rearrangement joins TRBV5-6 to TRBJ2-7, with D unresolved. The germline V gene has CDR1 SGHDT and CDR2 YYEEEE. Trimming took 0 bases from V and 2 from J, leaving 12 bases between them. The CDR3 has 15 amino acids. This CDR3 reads CASSLGLRRTYEQYF. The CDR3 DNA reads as TGTGCCAGCAGCTTGGGCCTCCGTAGGACCTACGAGCAGTACTTC.

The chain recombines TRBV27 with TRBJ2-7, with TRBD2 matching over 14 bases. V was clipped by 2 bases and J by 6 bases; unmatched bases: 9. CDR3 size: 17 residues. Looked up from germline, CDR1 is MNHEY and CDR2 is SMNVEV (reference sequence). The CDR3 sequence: CASSLPSTGTSGSEQYF. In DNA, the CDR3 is TGTGCCAGCAGTTTACCTTCCACCGGGACTAGCGGGAGCGAGCAGTACTTC.

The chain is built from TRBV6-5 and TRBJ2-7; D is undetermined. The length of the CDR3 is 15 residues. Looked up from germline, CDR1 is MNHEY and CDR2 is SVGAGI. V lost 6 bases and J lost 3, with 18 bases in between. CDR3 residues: CASRLTPQDFYEQYF. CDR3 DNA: TGTGCCAGCAGACTAACACCCCAAGACTTCTACGAGCAGTACTTC.